This T cell receptor (beta chain) came from a study of blood T cell repertoires in COVID-19. Looking at the study overall: Samples of COVID-19 (acute and convalescent) were obtained from the United States, Italy and Spain.

Generated by immunoSEQ multiplex PCR, the TCRdb table keeps only in-frame clones and is missing some. This table has roughly 300,000 clones, approximately 90% appearing once. The germline gives CDR1 LGHDT, CDR2 YNNKEL (reference sequence). V dropped 2 bases and J dropped 6 bases, with 16 bases sitting between them. The CDR3 runs to 15 residues. All enrollees were about 18 to 89 years old and from around 25 US areas. Which cohort a participant joined came from the clinical history participants gave. This TCR came from a woman aged 40-49 years with acute COVID-19. This chain uses TRBV3-1 (or the pseudogene TRBV3-2) with TRBJ2-5, with TRBD1 as a possible D gene (6 bases). The sample consisted of PBMCs or T cells enriched from blood (not recorded which). CDR3 protein: CASSQFGAGEKTQYF. CDR3 nucleotide sequence: TGTGCCAGCAGCCAATTCGGGGCAGGGGAGAAGACCCAGTACTTC.